The 8 T cell receptor beta chains below all came from one sample that was sequenced in a study of shared clonotypes between healthy human individuals. The method was immunoSEQ multiplex PCR; TCRdb's version includes in-frame clones alone and lacks a portion of them. The table lists roughly 1,100,000 clones, about 75% of them singletons. The specimen sequenced was memory CD4+ T cells sorted from blood. Subset in this sample: CD45RA-negative fraction. Every receptor here comes from a man aged 18 to 30 in good health.

V gene TRBV6-1 combines with J gene TRBJ2-7, with D possibly matching TRBD2 (6 bases). The CDR3 sequence is 15 residues long. V shed 7 bases and J shed 5 bases, with 21 bases lying between them. Germline-derived CDR1 and CDR2 are MNHNS and SASEGT. This CDR3 is CASTLRRAAINEQYF. CDR3 in DNA: TGTGCCAGCACTCTGAGGAGGGCCGCCATCAACGAGCAGTACTTC.

The chain has TRBV11-2 and TRBJ2-1, with 15 bases that match TRBD2. V shed 6 bases, J shed 7 bases, and the junction held 4 bases outside the gene matches. CDR1 is SGHAT and CDR2 is FQNNGV in the germline V gene. The CDR3 consists of 15 residues. The CDR3 reads CASRGLAGGINEQFF. CDR3 sequence (DNA): TGTGCCAGCAGGGGACTAGCGGGAGGAATAAATGAGCAGTTCTTC.

The chain is built from TRBV6-4 and TRBJ2-1; 11 nucleotides align to TRBD2. Germline CDR1 reads MRHNA; CDR2 reads SNTAGT. CDR3 length: 15 residues. The ends lost 6 bases at V and 4 bases at J; junction bases unmatched: 5. This CDR3 reads CASSTGTSGYNEQFF. CDR3 nucleotide sequence: TGTGCCAGCAGCACCGGGACTAGCGGTTACAATGAGCAGTTCTTC.

The chain couples TRBV4-3 to TRBJ2-1; D is ambiguous. CDR1 and CDR2 from the germline V gene are LGHNA and YSLEER. V shed 0 bases and J shed 6 bases, with 9 bases lying between them. The CDR3 is 14 amino acids. The CDR3 bases are TGCGCCAGCAGCCAAGATGACCGGACCAATGAGCAGTTCTTC. Amino acid sequence: CASSQDDRTNEQFF.

This clone has a handful of counts. This chain links TRBV11-2 with TRBJ1-5, with TRBD1 matching over 7 bases. CDR3 length: 15 amino acids. Germline V gives CDR1 SGHAT, CDR2 FQNNGV. V shed 0 bases and J 5 bases; nucleotides not matched to a gene: 4. CDR3 in amino acids: CASSLDTGQYQPQHF. The CDR3 region has the DNA TGTGCCAGCAGCTTAGATACGGGACAGTATCAGCCCCAGCATTTT.

For this clone: In the same sample, other DNA sequences code for this CDR3. This chain connects TRBV5-1 to TRBJ2-1, with TRBD1 identical over 11 bases. Germline V gives CDR1 SGHRS, CDR2 YFSETQ. This CDR3 comprises 15 residues. Unmatched junction bases numbered 2, after V lost 3 bases and J lost 3 bases. CDR3 protein: CASSSGQGVYNEQFF. The DNA for the CDR3 is TGCGCCAGCAGCTCGGGACAGGGGGTCTACAATGAGCAGTTCTTC.

The chain links TRBV6-5 to TRBJ1-1, with D maybe TRBD1 (5 bases). There are 14 residues in the CDR3. Deletions cut 5 bases from V and 1 base from J, with 11 bases between. Looked up from germline, CDR1 is MNHEY and CDR2 is SVGAGI. The CDR3 DNA reads as TGTGCCAGCAGTCGCCAGGGACCGAACACTGAAGCTTTCTTT. This gives the protein CASSRQGPNTEAFF.

CDR3: CASSSGSRENTGELFF. CDR3 sequence (DNA): TGCGCCAGCAGCTCAGGCAGCAGGGAGAACACCGGGGAGCTGTTTTTT. The chain employs TRBV5-1 and TRBJ2-2; possible D gene TRBD1, 5 bases. This CDR3 region has 16 residues. Trimming stripped 3 bases from V and 1 base from J, with 13 bases between. Germline CDR1 is SGHRS and CDR2 is YFSETQ.